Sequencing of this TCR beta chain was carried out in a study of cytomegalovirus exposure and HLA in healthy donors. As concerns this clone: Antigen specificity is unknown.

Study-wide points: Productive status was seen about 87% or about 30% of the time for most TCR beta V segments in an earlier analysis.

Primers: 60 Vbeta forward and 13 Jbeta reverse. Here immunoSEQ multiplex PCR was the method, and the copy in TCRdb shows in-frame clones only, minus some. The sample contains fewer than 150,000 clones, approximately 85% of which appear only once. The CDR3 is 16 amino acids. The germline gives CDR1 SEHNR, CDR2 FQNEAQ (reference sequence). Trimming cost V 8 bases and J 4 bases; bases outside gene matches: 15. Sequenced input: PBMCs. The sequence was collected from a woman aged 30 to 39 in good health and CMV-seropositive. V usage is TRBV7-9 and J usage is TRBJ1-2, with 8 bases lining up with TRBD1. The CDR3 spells CASDGQGDGWGYGYTF. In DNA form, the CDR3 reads TGTGCCAGCGACGGACAGGGAGATGGTTGGGGCTATGGCTACACCTTC. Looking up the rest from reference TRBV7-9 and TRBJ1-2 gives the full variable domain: DTGVSQNPRHKITKRGQNVTFRCDPISEHNRLYWYRQTLGQGPEFLTYFQNEAQLEKSRLLSDRFSAERPKGSFSTLEIQRTEQGDSAMYLCASDGQGDGWGYGYTFGSGTRLTVV.